A single sample gave rise to the 11 T cell receptor beta chains below, sequenced in a study of control samples from healthy donors and cancer patients. Only in-frame clones appear in the TCRdb table, and some are missing; sequencing was by immunoSEQ multiplex PCR. The data contain under 300,000 clones, more than 65% of them singletons. Sequenced material: PBMCs. The receptors shown here come from a woman aged 55-69 years with lung cancer.

The chain recombines TRBV5-1 with TRBJ1-2; no clear D. The V gene's germline CDR1 is SGHRS and CDR2 YFSETQ. V lost 3 bases, J lost 2 bases, and 11 bases lay in between. The CDR3 sequence is 14 residues long. The DNA for the CDR3 is TGCGCCAGCAGCTCCGGGGTCATCAACTATGGCTACACCTTC. This gives the protein CASSSGVINYGYTF.

This sequence joins TRBV9 and TRBJ2-1; D is unresolved. Germline CDR1 and CDR2: SGDLS and YYNGEE. V dropped 0 bases and J dropped 8 bases, with 12 bases sitting between them. This CDR3 has 14 amino acids. The CDR3 DNA follows: TGTGCCAGCAGCGTAGCGCCACTAAGGGATGAGCAGTTCTTC. Translation gives CASSVAPLRDEQFF.

The genes are TRBV6-5 and TRBJ2-3; tentative D call: TRBD2 (5 bases). Trimming took off 6 bases at V and 4 bases at J, with 8 bases between the two ends. The CDR3 consists of 12 residues. Germline CDR1 reads MNHEY; CDR2 reads SVGAGI. The CDR3 spells CASSAEADTQYF. CDR3 nucleotides: TGTGCCAGCAGCGCGGAGGCAGATACGCAGTATTTT.

The CDR3 loop reads CASSEGGGLEAFF. As DNA, the CDR3 is TGTGCCAGCAGTGAAGGAGGTGGACTTGAAGCTTTCTTT. The chain joins TRBV2 to TRBJ1-1; the D is unclear. This CDR3 region has 13 residues. The germline CDR1 and CDR2 sequences are SNHLY and FYNNEI. Deletions cut 1 base from V and 7 bases from J, with 10 bases between.

This chain joins TRBV9 and TRBJ1-1, with D perhaps matching TRBD1 (6 bases). The V gene lost 0 bases and the J gene lost 0 bases, with 12 bases spanning the gap. CDR3 size: 16 residues. The germline gives CDR1 SGDLS, CDR2 YYNGEE. The CDR3 protein is CASSVGAGVVNTEAFF. In DNA, the CDR3 is TGTGCCAGCAGCGTAGGGGCAGGGGTGGTGAACACTGAAGCTTTCTTT.

The gene calls are TRBV30 and TRBJ2-7; D unresolved. V was clipped by 4 bases and J by 1 base, with 11 bases between them. The CDR3 consists of 13 residues. Germline CDR1 and CDR2: GTSNPN and SVGIG (reference sequence). The CDR3 region is CAWTRPASYEQYF. Written as DNA, the CDR3 is TGTGCCTGGACCAGACCTGCTTCCTACGAGCAGTACTTC.

With regard to this clone: Other nucleotide sequences in the sample specify the same CDR3. The chain carries TRBV7-2 and TRBJ1-2, with 8 nucleotides matching TRBD1. The V gene end was trimmed by 1 base and the J gene end by 4 bases; junction bases not matched to a gene: 5. This CDR3 spans 15 amino acids. Germline CDR1 SGHTA, CDR2 FQGNSA. The chain's CDR3 is CASSLGDRILYGYTF. The CDR3 nucleotides are TGTGCCAGCAGCTTAGGGGACAGGATCCTCTATGGCTACACCTTC.

The chain recombines TRBV7-9 with TRBJ2-5, with D perhaps matching TRBD1 or TRBD2 (5 bases each). The V end lost 5 bases, the J end lost 5 bases, and 24 bases lay between the germline ends. CDR3 length equals 17 residues. CDR1 and CDR2 from the germline V gene are SEHNR and FQNEAQ (reference sequence). The CDR3 DNA reads as TGTGCCAGCAGCGGGGACCTGGGACGCTCGCCAGTGGAGACCCAGTACTTC. Its protein is CASSGDLGRSPVETQYF.

V is TRBV15 and J is TRBJ2-5; D gene unclear. CDR1 LNHNV and CDR2 YYDKDF come from the germline V gene (reference sequence). CDR3 length: 18 amino acids. V was cut by 0 bases and J by 5 bases, with 22 bases left in between. The CDR3 coding sequence is TGTGCCACCAGCAGAGATAAGTTTCTCGTAGGGAATAGGGAGACCCAGTACTTC. This translates into CATSRDKFLVGNRETQYF.

This clone occurred many times. V and J are TRBV28 and TRBJ1-3; D possibly corresponds to TRBD1 (6 bases). Trimming pared 4 bases from V and 1 base from J, leaving 8 bases between. CDR3 size: 14 residues. Germline V lookup: CDR1 MDHEN, CDR2 SYDVKM. CDR3 sequence (DNA): TGTGCCAGCAGTTCCAGGGGTTCTGGAAACACCATATATTTT. It yields the protein CASSSRGSGNTIYF.

This sequence joins TRBV4-2 and TRBJ2-5; D possibly corresponds to TRBD2 (7 bases). Deletions cut 0 bases from V and 4 bases from J, with 12 bases between. The CDR3 extends over 15 amino acids. Germline CDR1 LGHNA, CDR2 YNFKEQ. The chain's CDR3 is CASSQDYREGETQYF. The CDR3, as DNA: TGTGCCAGCAGCCAAGATTACAGGGAGGGAGAGACCCAGTACTTC.